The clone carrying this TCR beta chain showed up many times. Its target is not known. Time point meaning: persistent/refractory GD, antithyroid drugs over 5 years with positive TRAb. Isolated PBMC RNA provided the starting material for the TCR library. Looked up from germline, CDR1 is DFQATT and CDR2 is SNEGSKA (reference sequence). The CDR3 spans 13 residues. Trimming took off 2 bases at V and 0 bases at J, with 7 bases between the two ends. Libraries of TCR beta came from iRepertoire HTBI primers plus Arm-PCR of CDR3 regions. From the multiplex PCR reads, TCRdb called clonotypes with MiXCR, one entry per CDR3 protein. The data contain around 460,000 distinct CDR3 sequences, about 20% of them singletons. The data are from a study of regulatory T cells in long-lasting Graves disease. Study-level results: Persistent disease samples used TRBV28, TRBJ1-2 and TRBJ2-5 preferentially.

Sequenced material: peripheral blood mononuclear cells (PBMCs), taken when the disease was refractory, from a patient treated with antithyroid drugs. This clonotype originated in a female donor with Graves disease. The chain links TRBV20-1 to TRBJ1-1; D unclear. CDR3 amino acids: CSARQHMNTEAFF. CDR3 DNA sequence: TGCAGTGCTAGACAACACATGAACACTGAAGCTTTCTTT.